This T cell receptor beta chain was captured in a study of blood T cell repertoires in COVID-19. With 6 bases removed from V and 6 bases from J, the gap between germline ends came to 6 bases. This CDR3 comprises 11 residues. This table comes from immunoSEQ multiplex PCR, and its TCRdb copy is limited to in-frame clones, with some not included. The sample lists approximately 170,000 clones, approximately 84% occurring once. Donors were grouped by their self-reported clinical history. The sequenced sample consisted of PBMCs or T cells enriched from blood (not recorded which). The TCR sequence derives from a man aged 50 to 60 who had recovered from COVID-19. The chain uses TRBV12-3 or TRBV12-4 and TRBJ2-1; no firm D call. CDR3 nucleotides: TGTGCCAGCAGCAATTTCAATGAGCAGTTCTTC. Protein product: CASSNFNEQFF.